The 7 T cell receptor beta chains given below trace back to one sample, sequenced in a study of blood T cell repertoires in COVID-19. Profiled with immunoSEQ multiplex PCR; TCRdb holds only in-frame clones, not every one. Of 95,000 to 150,000 clones listed, around nine tenths are singletons. The sequenced material came from peripheral blood. The origin of the receptors is a man aged 45-65 years with COVID-19, enrolled during active disease.

This clone was picked up one time. The rearrangement uses TRBV3-1 (or the pseudogene TRBV3-2) and TRBJ2-4; 12 bases match TRBD2. This CDR3 is 15 amino acids long. J was trimmed by 8 bases and V by 1 base; bases with no gene match: 3. In germline, CDR1 is LGHDT, CDR2 YNNKEL (reference sequence). CDR3 DNA sequence: TGTGCCAGCAGCCAAGGACTAGCGGGAGTCGACATTCAGTACTTC. Translation gives CASSQGLAGVDIQYF.

The V gene is TRBV11-2, the J gene TRBJ2-5; TRBD1 agrees at 11 bases. CDR1 is SGHAT and CDR2 is FQNNGV in the germline V gene. Unmatched junction bases numbered 8, after V lost 4 bases and J lost 1 base. There are 17 residues in the CDR3. Here the CDR3 DNA reads TGTGCCAGCAGCTCAGGACAGGGGGCTGTAGGCCAAGAGACCCAGTACTTC. Its protein is CASSSGQGAVGQETQYF.

The chain uses TRBV5-8 and TRBJ1-5; TRBD1 matches 8 bases. The CDR3 length is 15 residues. CDR1 is SGHTS, CDR2 YDEGEE, per germline. V was clipped by 1 base and J by 1 base; unmatched bases: 1. The CDR3 reads CASSLRTGSNQPQHF. CDR3 DNA sequence: TGTGCCAGCAGCTTGAGGACAGGGAGCAATCAGCCCCAGCATTTT.

The CDR3 protein is CSASSGSGAWNEQFF. CDR3 nucleotide sequence: TGCAGTGCGAGTAGCGGGAGCGGGGCTTGGAATGAGCAGTTCTTC. The chain couples TRBV20-1 to TRBJ2-1, with 9 bases identical to TRBD2. Germline CDR1 DFQATT, CDR2 SNEGSKA (reference sequence). This CDR3 spans 15 amino acids. J gave up 7 bases and V 6 bases, and 13 bases lay outside the gene matches.

The J gene is TRBJ1-1, the V gene TRBV30; D not certain. CDR3 size: 14 residues. CDR1 is GTSNPN and CDR2 is SVGIG in the germline V gene (reference sequence). The germline V and J ends were trimmed by 0 bases and 1 base, with 9 bases remaining between them. CDR3 DNA: TGTGCCTGGAGTGTAATTGGCCAGAACACTGAAGCTTTCTTT. Translation: CAWSVIGQNTEAFF.

This clone was observed a few times. The V gene is TRBV3-1 (or the pseudogene TRBV3-2), the J gene TRBJ2-5; no clear D gene. The V end was cut by 2 bases, the J end by 5 bases, with 9 bases between. CDR1 LGHDT and CDR2 YNNKEL come from the germline V gene (reference sequence). The CDR3 has 13 residues. For the CDR3, the DNA is TGTGCCAGCAGCCAAACAGACATGGAGACCCAGTACTTC. Amino acids: CASSQTDMETQYF.

This chain uses TRBV24-1 with TRBJ1-5, with D uncertain. This CDR3 has 12 amino acids. Germline CDR1 is KGHDR and CDR2 is SFDVKD. Trimming took 6 bases from V and 6 from J, leaving 8 bases between them. The CDR3 coding sequence is TGTGCCACCAGTCGGGAGGGTCAGCCCCAGCATTTT. This encodes CATSREGQPQHF.